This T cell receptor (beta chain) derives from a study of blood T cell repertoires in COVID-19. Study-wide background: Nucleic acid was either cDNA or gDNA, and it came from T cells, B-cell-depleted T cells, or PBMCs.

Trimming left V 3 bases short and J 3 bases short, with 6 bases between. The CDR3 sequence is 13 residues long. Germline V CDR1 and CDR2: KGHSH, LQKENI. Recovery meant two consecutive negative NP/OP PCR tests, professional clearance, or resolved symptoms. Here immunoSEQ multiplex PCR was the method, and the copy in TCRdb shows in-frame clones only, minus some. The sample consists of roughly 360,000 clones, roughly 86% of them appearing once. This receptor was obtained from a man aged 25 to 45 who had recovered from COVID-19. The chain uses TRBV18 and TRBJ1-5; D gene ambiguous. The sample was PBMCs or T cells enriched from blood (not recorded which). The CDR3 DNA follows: TGTGCCAGCTCACCCCAAAACAATCAGCCCCAGCATTTT. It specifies CASSPQNNQPQHF.